The rows below give T cell receptor beta chains drawn from one sample of a study of cytomegalovirus exposure and HLA in healthy donors. Clones were read by immunoSEQ multiplex PCR, and TCRdb kept only the in-frame ones, dropping some. Of 120,000 or so clones in the sample, about 80% were seen once. Sequencing was done on a sample of PBMCs. The receptor source for this set is a man aged 25 to 45 in good health and CMV-seronegative. CDR3s include the opening cysteine and the closing phenylalanine or tryptophan. The order of the fields is CDR3 DNA, CDR3 protein, clone size, J gene, D gene, V gene. A D gene is named only where the DNA matches it firmly. Some rows mark clone size as missing; the rest say once, few, many or name a class of expanded clone.

CDR3 DNA: TGTGCCAGCAGTTTGGGTACAGGGGGAAGCTATGGCTACACCTTC
CDR3 protein: CASSLGTGGSYGYTF
clone size: -
J gene: TRBJ1-2
D gene: TRBD1
V gene: TRBV28

CDR3 DNA: TGTGCCAGCAGCGGGACAGGGGGCGCAGGGGCCATATATTTT
CDR3 protein: CASSGTGGAGAIYF
clone size: -
J gene: TRBJ1-3
D gene: TRBD1
V gene: TRBV9

CDR3 DNA: TGTGCCAGCAGTGGCCGGGACAGGGGGGGCTATGGCTACACCTTC
CDR3 protein: CASSGRDRGGYGYTF
clone size: -
J gene: TRBJ1-2
D gene: TRBD1
V gene: TRBV6-5

CDR3 DNA: TGTGCCAGCATCCGGGTTCCTAATGGGAGGGATGAAAAACTGTTTTTT
CDR3 protein: CASIRVPNGRDEKLFF
clone size: -
J gene: TRBJ1-4
D gene: -
V gene: TRBV28

CDR3 DNA: TGTGCCACCAGCAGAGTAACAGGGAACAATCAGCCCCAGCATTTT
CDR3 protein: CATSRVTGNNQPQHF
clone size: few
J gene: TRBJ1-5
D gene: -
V gene: TRBV15

CDR3 DNA: TGTGCCAGTAGTATAATGGGCGGGGGGAACACCGGGGAGCTGTTTTTT
CDR3 protein: CASSIMGGGNTGELFF
clone size: -
J gene: TRBJ2-2
D gene: TRBD2
V gene: TRBV19

CDR3 DNA: TGTGCCAGCAGCGTAGGGCAGACTAATGAAAAACTGTTTTTT
CDR3 protein: CASSVGQTNEKLFF
clone size: -
J gene: TRBJ1-4
D gene: -
V gene: TRBV9

CDR3 DNA: TGTGCCTGGAGAGGGCGGGGCGCCCCAGAGACCCAGTACTTC
CDR3 protein: CAWRGRGAPETQYF
clone size: -
J gene: TRBJ2-5
D gene: -
V gene: TRBV30

CDR3 DNA: TGCGCCAGCGCCCCGAGTGGAGGGCGTCTGTTCTTC
CDR3 protein: CASAPSGGRLFF
clone size: -
J gene: TRBJ2-1
D gene: -
V gene: TRBV10-1

CDR3 DNA: TGTGCCAGCAGCTTAGAGGGCAATATTAACACCGGGGAGCTGTTTTTT
CDR3 protein: CASSLEGNINTGELFF
clone size: -
J gene: TRBJ2-2
D gene: -
V gene: TRBV5-4

CDR3 DNA: TGTGCCAGCAGCTCAGTGACCCAGGGGTACGAGCAGTACTTC
CDR3 protein: CASSSVTQGYEQYF
clone size: -
J gene: TRBJ2-7
D gene: -
V gene: TRBV7-6

CDR3 DNA: TGTGCCAGCAGCCGAGCCGGGACAGGGAGGGAAAAACTGTTTTTT
CDR3 protein: CASSRAGTGREKLFF
clone size: -
J gene: TRBJ1-4
D gene: TRBD1
V gene: TRBV5-8

CDR3 DNA: TGTGCCAGCAGCTTAACTACACAGGGAACGAACACTGAAGCTTTCTTT
CDR3 protein: CASSLTTQGTNTEAFF
clone size: -
J gene: TRBJ1-1
D gene: -
V gene: TRBV7-3

CDR3 DNA: TGTGCCAGTAGTTCACAGGGGGGAGGTCAGCCCCAGCATTTT
CDR3 protein: CASSSQGGGQPQHF
clone size: once
J gene: TRBJ1-5
D gene: TRBD1
V gene: TRBV19

CDR3 DNA: TGTGCCAGCACCCATAAGAACACCGGGGAGCTGTTTTTT
CDR3 protein: CASTHKNTGELFF
clone size: once
J gene: TRBJ2-2
D gene: -
V gene: TRBV14

CDR3 DNA: TGCGCCAGCAGCCAAGAAGGCGGCACTGAAGCTTTCTTT
CDR3 protein: CASSQEGGTEAFF
clone size: -
J gene: TRBJ1-1
D gene: -
V gene: TRBV4-1

CDR3 DNA: TGTGCCAGCAACAGACGGGGTCAGCCCCAGCATTTT
CDR3 protein: CASNRRGQPQHF
clone size: -
J gene: TRBJ1-5
D gene: -
V gene: TRBV5-6

CDR3 DNA: TGTGCCATCAGTGAGAAACAGGGGGGGGAAAAACTGTTTTTT
CDR3 protein: CAISEKQGGEKLFF
clone size: -
J gene: TRBJ1-4
D gene: TRBD1
V gene: TRBV10-3

CDR3 DNA: TGTGCCACCAGCAGCCCGGGACAGGGCTACGAGCAGTACTTC
CDR3 protein: CATSSPGQGYEQYF
clone size: few
J gene: TRBJ2-7
D gene: TRBD1
V gene: TRBV15

CDR3 DNA: TGTGCCAGCAGTGAAGGGGGCACTGAAGCTTTCTTT
CDR3 protein: CASSEGGTEAFF
clone size: -
J gene: TRBJ1-1
D gene: -
V gene: TRBV28

CDR3 DNA: TGTGCCAGCAGCGTAGGGGGAGGGCCCTTGGAGACCCAGTACTTC
CDR3 protein: CASSVGGGPLETQYF
clone size: -
J gene: TRBJ2-5
D gene: TRBD2
V gene: TRBV9

CDR3 DNA: TGTGCCAGCAGCTTGAGCTCTGGAAACACCATATATTTT
CDR3 protein: CASSLSSGNTIYF
clone size: once
J gene: TRBJ1-3
D gene: -
V gene: TRBV7-9

CDR3 DNA: TGTGCCAGCAGCTTGGGACAGGGGGCTTCAACTAATGAAAAACTGTTTTTT
CDR3 protein: CASSLGQGASTNEKLFF
clone size: -
J gene: TRBJ1-4
D gene: TRBD1
V gene: TRBV5-8

CDR3 DNA: TGTGCCAGTAACTATGACAGGGCTTGGGACTTC
CDR3 protein: CASNYDRAWDF
clone size: -
J gene: TRBJ2-7
D gene: TRBD1
V gene: TRBV28

CDR3 DNA: TGCGCCAGCAGCCTTACAGGGGGCCACGAGCAGTACTTC
CDR3 protein: CASSLTGGHEQYF
clone size: -
J gene: TRBJ2-7
D gene: TRBD1
V gene: TRBV5-1

CDR3 DNA: TGCAGCGTTGGAGGGACAGGAACCTCCTACGAGCAGTACTTC
CDR3 protein: CSVGGTGTSYEQYF
clone size: -
J gene: TRBJ2-7
D gene: TRBD1
V gene: TRBV29-1

CDR3 DNA: TGTGCCAGCAGCTTAGTGCCAGGGGACTATGGCTACACCTTC
CDR3 protein: CASSLVPGDYGYTF
clone size: -
J gene: TRBJ1-2
D gene: -
V gene: TRBV7-2

CDR3 DNA: TGTGCCAGCAGACAGGGGGCACTGAATACGCAGTATTTT
CDR3 protein: CASRQGALNTQYF
clone size: -
J gene: TRBJ2-3
D gene: TRBD1
V gene: TRBV6-5

CDR3 DNA: TGTGCCAGCACCCCGCGGGGGGTGAATGAGCAGTTCTTC
CDR3 protein: CASTPRGVNEQFF
clone size: -
J gene: TRBJ2-1
D gene: TRBD2
V gene: TRBV27

CDR3 DNA: TGTGCCATCAGTGACGCGTACGGAGGAGGAGAAGGGGAGCAGTTCTTC
CDR3 protein: CAISDAYGGGEGEQFF
clone size: once
J gene: TRBJ2-1
D gene: -
V gene: TRBV10-3

CDR3 DNA: TGTGCCAGCAGCCAAGATGGCCTAGCGGGAGTCAATGAGCAGTTCTTC
CDR3 protein: CASSQDGLAGVNEQFF
clone size: -
J gene: TRBJ2-1
D gene: TRBD2
V gene: TRBV14

CDR3 DNA: TGCAGCGTCAGACGGGACAGGGACGAAGGCGAGCAGTACTTC
CDR3 protein: CSVRRDRDEGEQYF
clone size: -
J gene: TRBJ2-7
D gene: TRBD1
V gene: TRBV29-1

CDR3 DNA: TGTGCCAGCAGCGCCCACTTAAGGGGTTCGATCAATCCTCCCTCCTACAATGAGCAGTTCTTC
CDR3 protein: CASSAHLRGSINPPSYNEQFF
clone size: once
J gene: TRBJ2-1
D gene: -
V gene: TRBV9